Below are 20 T cell receptor beta chains sequenced from a single sample in a study of beta chain features in type 1 diabetes. Overall study results and limits: Moderate but significant shortening of TCRB CDR3s was recorded in all four CD4+ subsets from Type 1 diabetes patients.

The whole isolated RNA underwent reverse transcription, so sequencing captured expressed TCRB transcripts. Clones were sequenced by immunoSEQ multiplex PCR, and TCRdb holds only the in-frame ones, with some missing. The sample has about 740,000 clones; about an eighth are singletons. Their antigen targets remain unknown. Sequenced input: naive CD4+ T cells from blood. The receptors stem from a man between 18 and 29 years old with type 1 diabetes.

This rearrangement joins TRBV5-8 to TRBJ2-1; D uncertain. The CDR3 totals 11 residues. V lost 0 bases and J lost 12, with 7 bases in between. Germline V CDR1 and CDR2: SGHTS, YDEGEE. The CDR3 nucleotides are TGTGCCAGCAGCTTGGGCGCTGGGCAGTTCTTC. Its protein is CASSLGAGQFF.

This chain joins TRBV10-3 and TRBJ2-5; 7 bases are a match to TRBD2. With 4 bases clipped from V and 5 bases from J, the junction kept 7 bases outside the gene matches. The CDR3 totals 14 residues. Per germline, CDR1 ENHRY and CDR2 SYGVKD. For the CDR3, the DNA is TGTGCCATCAGTGTGGGAGGGGCATATGAGACCCAGTACTTC. Translating gives CAISVGGAYETQYF.

The gene calls are TRBV4-1 and TRBJ2-7; the D gene is possibly TRBD1 (6 bases). The CDR3 length is 16 residues. The ends were cut back, 0 bases at V and 2 bases at J, with 14 bases in the middle. CDR1 is MGHRA and CDR2 is YSYEKL in the germline V gene. As DNA, the CDR3 is TGCGCCAGCAGCCAAGATCTCGCAGGGACACCCTACGAGCAGTACTTC. Translating gives CASSQDLAGTPYEQYF.

This clone turned up a few times. This chain joins TRBV5-6 and TRBJ1-2; weak D call: TRBD1 (5 bases). From germline, CDR1 is SGHDT and CDR2 YYEEEE. Trimming cost V 2 bases and J 2 bases, with 7 bases left between them. The CDR3 spans 13 residues. This CDR3 is CASSFSGNYGYTF. As DNA, the CDR3 is TGTGCCAGCAGCTTTTCAGGGAACTATGGCTACACCTTC.

For this clone: This CDR3 is also generated by other DNA sequences in the sample. This chain joins TRBV18 and TRBJ2-5; TRBD2 matches at 9 bases. Germline CDR1 reads KGHSH; CDR2 reads LQKENI. The CDR3 is made up of 15 amino acids. Trimming cost V 2 bases and J 4 bases; bases outside gene matches: 5. The CDR3 sequence: CASSPTAGGRETQYF. The CDR3 nucleotides read TGTGCCAGCTCACCAACGGCGGGGGGGCGAGAGACCCAGTACTTC.

This chain joins TRBV19 and TRBJ1-2; possibly TRBD1 for D (6 bases). Trimming left V 7 bases short and J 8 bases short, with 11 bases between. The CDR3 length is 11 residues. CDR1 and CDR2 from the germline V gene are LNHDA and SQIVND (reference sequence). The CDR3 nucleotides are TGTGCCAGTACAGGGGCGGGAGGCTACACCTTC. Encoded protein: CASTGAGGYTF.

This clone was recorded once. The V call is TRBV30, the J call TRBJ1-3; D gene unclear. The V end was cut by 0 bases, the J end by 0 bases, with 9 bases between. Germline V gene data show CDR1 as GTSNPN and CDR2 as SVGIG (reference sequence). The CDR3 length is 15 residues. The CDR3 bases are TGTGCCTGGAGTGTGGGGAGCACCTCTGGAAACACCATATATTTT. Translating gives CAWSVGSTSGNTIYF.

This clone occurred a few times. V is TRBV5-6 and J is TRBJ2-2; D is ambiguous. V lost 0 bases and J lost 3, with 3 bases in between. The CDR3 runs 13 residues. Germline CDR1 SGHDT, CDR2 YYEEEE. CDR3 residues: CASSLGYTGELFF. The CDR3 bases are TGTGCCAGCAGCTTGGGTTACACCGGGGAGCTGTTTTTT.

The V gene is TRBV11-3, the J gene TRBJ2-3; unclear D gene. The CDR3 runs to 14 residues. Germline V CDR1 and CDR2: SGHNT, YENEEA. V was shortened by 0 bases and J by 0 bases, with 4 bases between the two germline ends. The CDR3 here is CASSLDPSTDTQYF. The CDR3 DNA reads TGTGCCAGCAGCTTAGATCCCAGCACAGATACGCAGTATTTT.

This clone was picked up a small number of times. The rearrangement links TRBV7-2 to TRBJ2-2; D is possibly TRBD1 or TRBD2 (6 bases each). This CDR3 contains 16 residues. The germline V gene encodes CDR1 SGHTA and CDR2 FQGNSA. Between the trimmed V and J ends, which lost 5 bases and 5 bases, there was a span of 18 bases. The CDR3 sequence is CASSDGWGARTGELFF. In nucleotides, the CDR3 is TGTGCCAGCAGCGACGGCTGGGGGGCGAGGACCGGGGAGCTGTTTTTT.

The chain is built from TRBV7-9 and TRBJ2-7; no clear D gene. The CDR3 runs 15 residues. CDR1 is SEHNR, CDR2 FQNEAQ, per germline (reference sequence). V lost 0 bases to trimming and J lost 0 bases, with 9 bases between them. The CDR3 is CASSLAALPSYEQYF. CDR3 DNA sequence: TGTGCCAGCAGCTTAGCGGCCCTTCCCTCCTACGAGCAGTACTTC.

This rearrangement joins TRBV2 to TRBJ1-1; D possibly corresponds to TRBD1 (5 bases). The CDR3 totals 12 residues. Per the germline V gene, CDR1 is SNHLY and CDR2 is FYNNEI. Trimming stripped 7 bases from V and 5 bases from J, with 11 bases between. CDR3 DNA sequence: TGTGCCAGCACTCGGGGGGAAACTGAAGCTTTCTTT. Translated: CASTRGETEAFF.

This clone was observed a handful of times. This chain connects TRBV29-1 to TRBJ2-7; the D call may be TRBD1 or TRBD2 (5 bases each). V was cut by 4 bases and J by 6 bases, with 13 bases left in between. The CDR3 sequence is 12 residues long. CDR1 and CDR2 (germline): SQVTM, ANQGSEA. CDR3 in DNA: TGCAGCGTTGTACCCGGGACGGGCGAGCAGTACTTC. Its translation: CSVVPGTGEQYF.

In this sample, this clone turned up a few times. The genes are TRBV14 and TRBJ2-5; D is uncertain. V was shortened by 4 bases and J by 4 bases, with 4 bases between the two germline ends. CDR3 length equals 11 residues. Germline V gene sequence: CDR1 SGHDN, CDR2 FVKESK. The CDR3, as DNA: TGTGCCAGCAGCCGGCGAGAGACCCAGTACTTC. Its protein product is CASSRRETQYF.

This clone showed up just a few times. Different DNA sequences within this sample yield the same CDR3. The CDR3 nucleotides read TGTGCCAGCTCACCAGACAGTCTCTCCGGCTACACCTTC. Translating it yields CASSPDSLSGYTF. This sequence joins TRBV18 and TRBJ1-2, with D perhaps TRBD1 (5 bases). This CDR3 is 13 amino acids long. Germline CDR1 and CDR2: KGHSH and LQKENI. Deletions cut 2 bases from V and 8 bases from J, with 12 bases between. Complete variable domain (other parts from reference TRBV18 and TRBJ1-2): NAGVMQNPRHLVRRRGQEARLRCSPMKGHSHVYWYRQLPEEGLKFMVYLQKENIIDESGMPKERFSAEFPKEGPSILRIQQVVRGDSAAYFCASSPDSLSGYTFGSGTRLTVV.

V is TRBV14 and J is TRBJ1-3; unclear D gene. Germline CDR1 is SGHDN and CDR2 is FVKESK. This CDR3 comprises 13 residues. V dropped 4 bases and J dropped 0 bases, with 4 bases sitting between them. Here the CDR3 DNA reads TGTGCCAGCAGCCTATACTCTGGAAACACCATATATTTT. Translated: CASSLYSGNTIYF.

The chain combines TRBV29-1 with TRBJ1-2; no clear D. The CDR3 is made up of 13 amino acids. The germline V and J ends were trimmed by 1 base and 4 bases, with 10 bases remaining between them. Per the germline V gene, CDR1 is SQVTM and CDR2 is ANQGSEA. The CDR3 DNA is TGCAGCGTTGAAGGGATAACTAGCTATGGCTACACCTTC. Its protein is CSVEGITSYGYTF.

This clone was counted between two and nine times. The chain employs TRBV7-9 and TRBJ1-4; D is undetermined. The V end lost 5 bases, the J end lost 3 bases, and 13 bases lay between the germline ends. The V gene's germline CDR1 is SEHNR and CDR2 FQNEAQ (reference sequence). CDR3 length: 15 residues. The DNA of the CDR3 is TGTGCCAGCAGCCGTCCTGGGGAGGCTAATGAAAAACTGTTTTTT. Amino acids: CASSRPGEANEKLFF. The variable domain in full, with the rest retrieved from reference TRBV7-9 and TRBJ1-4, is DTGVSQNPRHKITKRGQNVTFRCDPISEHNRLYWYRQTLGQGPEFLTYFQNEAQLEKSRLLSDRFSAERPKGSFSTLEIQRTEQGDSAMYLCASSRPGEANEKLFFGSGTQLSVL.

This clone occurred a few times. This sequence joins TRBV5-1 and TRBJ2-7; 7 nucleotides align to TRBD1. CDR1 and CDR2 (germline): SGHRS, YFSETQ. This CDR3 contains 14 residues. V shed 1 base and J 7 bases; nucleotides not matched to a gene: 8. CDR3 nucleotides: TGCGCCAGCAGCTTGAGGGGACAGCCGGAAGAGCAGTACTTC. It encodes CASSLRGQPEEQYF.

The chain uses TRBV4-2 and TRBJ1-1, with D possibly being TRBD1 (5 bases). V shed 0 bases and J shed 7 bases, with 12 bases lying between them. CDR1 LGHNA and CDR2 YNFKEQ come from the germline V gene. The CDR3 has 14 residues. CDR3 in amino acids: CASSQDLRDREAFF. Here the CDR3 DNA reads TGTGCCAGCAGCCAAGATCTAAGGGACCGTGAAGCTTTCTTT.